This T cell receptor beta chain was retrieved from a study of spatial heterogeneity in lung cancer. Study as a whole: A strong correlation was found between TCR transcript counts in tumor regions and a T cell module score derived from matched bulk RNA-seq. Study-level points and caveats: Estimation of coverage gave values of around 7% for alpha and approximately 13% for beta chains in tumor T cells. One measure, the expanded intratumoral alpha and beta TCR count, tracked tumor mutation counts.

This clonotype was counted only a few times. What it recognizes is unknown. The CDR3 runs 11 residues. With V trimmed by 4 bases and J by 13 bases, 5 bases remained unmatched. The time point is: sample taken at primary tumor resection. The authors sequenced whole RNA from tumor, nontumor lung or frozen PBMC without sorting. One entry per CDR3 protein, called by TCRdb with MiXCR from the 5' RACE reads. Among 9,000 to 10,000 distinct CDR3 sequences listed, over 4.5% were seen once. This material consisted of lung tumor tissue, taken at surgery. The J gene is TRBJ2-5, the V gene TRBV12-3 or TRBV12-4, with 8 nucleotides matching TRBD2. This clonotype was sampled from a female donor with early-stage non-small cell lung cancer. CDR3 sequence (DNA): TGTGCCAGCAGTTCTGGGACTAGGCTGTACTTC. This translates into CASSSGTRLYF.